A selection of T cell receptor beta chains follows, all from one sample in a study of T-cell memory formation after mild COVID-19. MiXCR, applied by TCRdb to the 5' RACE reads, yields one record per CDR3 protein. The table lists under 250,000 distinct CDR3 sequences, more than 25% of them singletons. Sequencing was performed on PBMCs or a T cell subset sorted from them (not recorded which). Source of these receptors: an adult woman who had mild COVID-19 (a few samples of this study predate the infection). Cell type and time point are not known. CDR3s include the opening cysteine and the closing phenylalanine or tryptophan. Each record gives: V gene, J gene, D gene, clone size, CDR3 DNA, CDR3 protein. The D gene is left open where the match is weak. The size field is filled for only some rows; it gives once, few, many or a size class.

V gene: TRBV6-6; J gene: TRBJ2-1; D gene: .; clone size: .; CDR3 DNA: TGTGCCAGCAGTGGGACATCATCATACAATGAGCAGTTCTTC; CDR3 protein: CASSGTSSYNEQFF
V gene: TRBV2; J gene: TRBJ2-3; D gene: .; clone size: .; CDR3 DNA: TGTGCCAGCAGTGGCGGGGACATCCGCACAGATACGCAGTATTTT; CDR3 protein: CASSGGDIRTDTQYF
V gene: TRBV7-9; J gene: TRBJ2-1; D gene: .; clone size: few; CDR3 DNA: TGTGCCAGCAGCACCCAGGACTTGAACAATGAGCAGTTCTTC; CDR3 protein: CASSTQDLNNEQFF
V gene: TRBV4-2; J gene: TRBJ1-1; D gene: .; clone size: .; CDR3 DNA: TGTGCCAGCAGCCAAGGTCAGGGAGGACGTAACACTGAAGCTTTCTTT; CDR3 protein: CASSQGQGGRNTEAFF
V gene: TRBV15; J gene: TRBJ2-1; D gene: .; clone size: .; CDR3 DNA: TGTGCCACCAGCAGAGGTCTTGGGGTTAACAATGAGCAGTTCTTC; CDR3 protein: CATSRGLGVNNEQFF
V gene: TRBV7-9; J gene: TRBJ1-1; D gene: .; clone size: few; CDR3 DNA: TGTGCCAGCAGCCCACATCAGGGTCACACTGAAGCTTTCTTT; CDR3 protein: CASSPHQGHTEAFF
V gene: TRBV7-3; J gene: TRBJ2-1; D gene: .; clone size: .; CDR3 DNA: TGTGCCAGCAGCCGGGGCGGGGTCCAGGAGCAGTTCTTC; CDR3 protein: CASSRGGVQEQFF
V gene: TRBV3-1; J gene: TRBJ1-1; D gene: .; clone size: .; CDR3 DNA: TGTGCCAGCAGCCAAGCGGAGAACACTGAAGCTTTCTTT; CDR3 protein: CASSQAENTEAFF
V gene: TRBV2; J gene: TRBJ1-2; D gene: TRBD1; clone size: few; CDR3 DNA: TGTGCCAGCAGTGGGGATGGACAGGGGGGCGGCTACACCTTC; CDR3 protein: CASSGDGQGGGYTF
V gene: TRBV11-3; J gene: TRBJ2-1; D gene: TRBD1; clone size: .; CDR3 DNA: TGTGCCAGCAGCACACGGGACAGGTCTATCAATGAGCAGTTCTTC; CDR3 protein: CASSTRDRSINEQFF
V gene: TRBV6-2/TRBV6-3; J gene: TRBJ2-1; D gene: .; clone size: few; CDR3 DNA: TGTGCCAGCAGTCCAACTGACTGGGGTGAGCAGTTCTTC; CDR3 protein: CASSPTDWGEQFF
V gene: TRBV4-2; J gene: TRBJ2-3; D gene: TRBD2; clone size: .; CDR3 DNA: TGTGCCAGCAGCCAAGAAGATTTACGGGGGGGTTCGGATACGCAGTATTTT; CDR3 protein: CASSQEDLRGGSDTQYF
V gene: TRBV5-4; J gene: TRBJ1-4; D gene: .; clone size: few; CDR3 DNA: TGTGCCAGCAGCTTCTTAAGTCAGGGCGCTAATGAAAAACTGTTTTTT; CDR3 protein: CASSFLSQGANEKLFF
V gene: TRBV20-1; J gene: TRBJ2-2; D gene: .; clone size: few; CDR3 DNA: TGCAGTGCTAGAGGGACAGAGAACACCGGGGAGCTGTTTTTT; CDR3 protein: CSARGTENTGELFF
V gene: TRBV14; J gene: TRBJ2-1; D gene: TRBD2; clone size: few; CDR3 DNA: TGTGCCAGCAGCCAAGAACGTCTAGCGGGACCTTACAATGAGCAGTTCTTC; CDR3 protein: CASSQERLAGPYNEQFF
V gene: TRBV5-1; J gene: TRBJ2-3; D gene: .; clone size: few; CDR3 DNA: TGCGCCAGCAGCTTGGACCTACCTCCAGATACGCAGTATTTT; CDR3 protein: CASSLDLPPDTQYF
V gene: TRBV19; J gene: TRBJ2-2; D gene: TRBD2; clone size: few; CDR3 DNA: TGTGCCAGTATGGGCGCGGGAGGGCCGGCCACCGGGGAGCTGTTTTTT; CDR3 protein: CASMGAGGPATGELFF
V gene: TRBV5-5; J gene: TRBJ1-4; D gene: TRBD1; clone size: .; CDR3 DNA: TGTGCCAGCAGCCCCGGGACAGCGAGCGAAAAACTGTTTTTT; CDR3 protein: CASSPGTASEKLFF
V gene: TRBV6-6; J gene: TRBJ2-3; D gene: .; clone size: few; CDR3 DNA: TGTGCCAGCAGTTCCACCTGGTCTTCGGGGTGGACAGATACGCAGTATTTT; CDR3 protein: CASSSTWSSGWTDTQYF
V gene: TRBV18; J gene: TRBJ2-1; D gene: .; clone size: .; CDR3 DNA: TGTGCCAGCTCCCTCGGCGGACTGGAGCAGTTCTTC; CDR3 protein: CASSLGGLEQFF
V gene: TRBV20-1; J gene: TRBJ2-5; D gene: .; clone size: few; CDR3 DNA: TGCAGTGCTAGGTCCCAGGTCCAAGAGACCCAGTACTTC; CDR3 protein: CSARSQVQETQYF
V gene: TRBV12-3/TRBV12-4; J gene: TRBJ1-2; D gene: TRBD1; clone size: .; CDR3 DNA: TGTGCCAGCAGGCCGACAGGGATCTATGGCTACACCTTC; CDR3 protein: CASRPTGIYGYTF
V gene: TRBV18; J gene: TRBJ2-1; D gene: TRBD1; clone size: few; CDR3 DNA: TGTGCCAGCTCATGGGACAGGGAAGACAATGAGCAGTTCTTC; CDR3 protein: CASSWDREDNEQFF
V gene: TRBV27; J gene: TRBJ1-5; D gene: TRBD1; clone size: .; CDR3 DNA: TGTGCCAGCAGTTTACAGGGGGTGCAGCCCCAGCATTTT; CDR3 protein: CASSLQGVQPQHF
V gene: TRBV30; J gene: TRBJ2-7; D gene: TRBD2; clone size: .; CDR3 DNA: TGTGCCTGGAGTGTGCTGCGGACTAGCGGGAGCCCCTACGAGCAGTACTTC; CDR3 protein: CAWSVLRTSGSPYEQYF
V gene: TRBV7-6; J gene: TRBJ1-5; D gene: .; clone size: few; CDR3 DNA: TGTGCCAGCAGCTTAGCGCTCGGAGCGGCGGGTAATAGCAATCAGCCCCAGCATTTT; CDR3 protein: CASSLALGAAGNSNQPQHF
V gene: TRBV15; J gene: TRBJ2-5; D gene: .; clone size: .; CDR3 DNA: TGTGCCACCAGCAGACTACGACAGTACCAAGAGACCCAGTACTTC; CDR3 protein: CATSRLRQYQETQYF
V gene: TRBV12-3/TRBV12-4; J gene: TRBJ2-5; D gene: .; clone size: few; CDR3 DNA: TGTGCCAGCAACTATCAATTCGGACGGTGGGGTGGGACCCAGTACTTC; CDR3 protein: CASNYQFGRWGGTQYF
V gene: TRBV7-9; J gene: TRBJ2-6; D gene: .; clone size: few; CDR3 DNA: TGTGCCAGCAGCCCCCAGGGGGGGCAGACTGTAGCCAACGTCCTGACTTTC; CDR3 protein: CASSPQGGQTVANVLTF
V gene: TRBV18; J gene: TRBJ2-7; D gene: TRBD1; clone size: few; CDR3 DNA: TGTGCCAGCTCACGGGGACAGGGGAACTACGAGCAGTACTTC; CDR3 protein: CASSRGQGNYEQYF
V gene: TRBV11-3; J gene: TRBJ2-4; D gene: .; clone size: few; CDR3 DNA: TGTGCCAGCAGCAAACACGGAAAAAACATTCAGTACTTC; CDR3 protein: CASSKHGKNIQYF
V gene: TRBV6-5; J gene: TRBJ1-1; D gene: .; clone size: few; CDR3 DNA: TGTGCCAGCAGTTACCATCCGGGTCCCGGGCTTGAAGCTTTCTTT; CDR3 protein: CASSYHPGPGLEAFF
V gene: TRBV30; J gene: TRBJ2-7; D gene: TRBD2; clone size: few; CDR3 DNA: TGTGCCTGGAGTGCCCTCGGGAGCGGGGACTACGAGCAGTACTTC; CDR3 protein: CAWSALGSGDYEQYF
V gene: TRBV5-6; J gene: TRBJ1-1; D gene: TRBD1; clone size: few; CDR3 DNA: TGTGCCAGCAGCTTACTAACAGGGGGCGGAAGCACTGAAGCTTTCTTT; CDR3 protein: CASSLLTGGGSTEAFF
V gene: TRBV5-1; J gene: TRBJ1-5; D gene: .; clone size: .; CDR3 DNA: TGCGCCAGCAGCCAAACAGGCAATCAGCCCCAGCATTTT; CDR3 protein: CASSQTGNQPQHF
V gene: TRBV11-2; J gene: TRBJ2-1; D gene: .; clone size: .; CDR3 DNA: TGTGCCAGCAGCCCCAGGAGGGTAGCGGCCTCCTACAATGAGCAGTTCTTC; CDR3 protein: CASSPRRVAASYNEQFF
V gene: TRBV7-9; J gene: TRBJ2-1; D gene: .; clone size: few; CDR3 DNA: TGTGCCAGCAGCTTAGGCGGGGTCTGGTTCTTC; CDR3 protein: CASSLGGVWFF
V gene: TRBV24-1; J gene: TRBJ2-4; D gene: .; clone size: few; CDR3 DNA: TGTGCCACCAGTGACAGGGGCCGAGGAAACATTCAGTACTTC; CDR3 protein: CATSDRGRGNIQYF
V gene: TRBV29-1; J gene: TRBJ2-1; D gene: .; clone size: .; CDR3 DNA: TGCAGCCTGTCGGGGGGCGCATACAATGAGCAGTTCTTC; CDR3 protein: CSLSGGAYNEQFF
V gene: TRBV5-5; J gene: TRBJ2-1; D gene: .; clone size: .; CDR3 DNA: TGTGCCAGCAGCCAGGACATGTACAATGAGCAGTTCTTC; CDR3 protein: CASSQDMYNEQFF
V gene: TRBV7-2; J gene: TRBJ2-2; D gene: TRBD2; clone size: many; CDR3 DNA: TGTGCCAGCAGCCGGGGACTAGCGGGAGCTGACACCGGGGAGCTGTTTTTT; CDR3 protein: CASSRGLAGADTGELFF
V gene: TRBV6-4; J gene: TRBJ2-3; D gene: TRBD2; clone size: few; CDR3 DNA: TGTGCCAGCAGTGACTCACTAGCGGGAGCAAAAGTGTATTTT; CDR3 protein: CASSDSLAGAKVYF
V gene: TRBV18; J gene: TRBJ1-1; D gene: TRBD1; clone size: many; CDR3 DNA: TGTGCCAGCTCACCACGGGACAGAAACACTGAAGCTTTCTTT; CDR3 protein: CASSPRDRNTEAFF
V gene: TRBV6-5; J gene: TRBJ2-3; D gene: .; clone size: .; CDR3 DNA: TGTGCCAGCAGGCGGGTATACACAGATACGCAGTATTTT; CDR3 protein: CASRRVYTDTQYF
V gene: TRBV27; J gene: TRBJ2-7; D gene: TRBD2; clone size: .; CDR3 DNA: TGTGCCAGCAGTTTCGAGCGGGGGGCCTACGAGCAGTACTTC; CDR3 protein: CASSFERGAYEQYF
V gene: TRBV20-1; J gene: TRBJ1-2; D gene: .; clone size: .; CDR3 DNA: TGCAGTGCCTCACCGAACTATGGCTACACCTTC; CDR3 protein: CSASPNYGYTF
V gene: TRBV7-9; J gene: TRBJ2-1; D gene: .; clone size: few; CDR3 DNA: TGTGCCAGCAGCCCGCGCCCTGAGCAGTTCTTC; CDR3 protein: CASSPRPEQFF
V gene: TRBV2; J gene: TRBJ1-1; D gene: .; clone size: .; CDR3 DNA: TGTGCCAGCAGTGACCCGTTACGTAGTTACACTGAAGCTTTCTTT; CDR3 protein: CASSDPLRSYTEAFF
V gene: TRBV5-5; J gene: TRBJ1-2; D gene: .; clone size: .; CDR3 DNA: TGTGCCAGCAGCTTGGCTCTAGGGTATGGCTACACCTTC; CDR3 protein: CASSLALGYGYTF
V gene: TRBV7-2; J gene: TRBJ2-3; D gene: TRBD1; clone size: few; CDR3 DNA: TGTGCCAGCAGCTTATCCACAGGGGTGGCAGATACGCAGTATTTT; CDR3 protein: CASSLSTGVADTQYF
V gene: TRBV11-2; J gene: TRBJ2-7; D gene: .; clone size: few; CDR3 DNA: TGTGCCAGCAGCTTAGTTGTAGGAGACCCCTACGAGCAGTACTTC; CDR3 protein: CASSLVVGDPYEQYF
V gene: TRBV12-3/TRBV12-4; J gene: TRBJ2-7; D gene: TRBD2; clone size: .; CDR3 DNA: TGTGCCAGCAGTGCCGACGGACTAGCTGTGTACGAGCAGTACTTC; CDR3 protein: CASSADGLAVYEQYF
V gene: TRBV4-1; J gene: TRBJ2-7; D gene: .; clone size: .; CDR3 DNA: TGCGCCAGCAGCCAACAAGGAGCGTCCTACGAGCAGTACTTC; CDR3 protein: CASSQQGASYEQYF
V gene: TRBV5-6; J gene: TRBJ2-5; D gene: TRBD1; clone size: few; CDR3 DNA: TGTGCCAGCAGCCCCAGGACAGGCCATCAAGAGACCCAGTACTTC; CDR3 protein: CASSPRTGHQETQYF
V gene: TRBV27; J gene: TRBJ2-7; D gene: TRBD2; clone size: .; CDR3 DNA: TGTGCCAGCAGTTTATCCCCCCCTGGGGGGGGGTCCTACGAGCAGTACTTC; CDR3 protein: CASSLSPPGGGSYEQYF